A single sample is the source of the 19 T cell receptor beta chains below, sequenced in a study of cytomegalovirus exposure and HLA in healthy donors. PCR employed 60 Vbeta and 13 Jbeta primers. The repertoire was sequenced with immunoSEQ multiplex PCR; TCRdb's copy has only in-frame clones and lacks some. The table has some 180,000 clones, around four fifths seen once. The sequencing sample was made of PBMCs. The receptors come from a young man in good health and CMV-seronegative.

V usage is TRBV13 and J usage is TRBJ2-1, with D perhaps TRBD1 (6 bases). This CDR3 is built from 17 residues. Germline assignment: CDR1 PRHDT and CDR2 FYEKMQ (reference sequence). The V and J ends lost 3 bases and 6 bases respectively, with 21 bases between them. CDR3 protein: CASSFITQGVRVNEQFF. CDR3 bases: TGTGCCAGCAGCTTCATCACACAGGGAGTGAGGGTCAATGAGCAGTTCTTC. The complete variable domain, with remaining parts taken from reference TRBV13 and TRBJ2-1, reads AAGVIQSPRHLIKEKRETATLKCYPIPRHDTVYWYQQGPGQDPQFLISFYEKMQSDKGSIPDRFSAQQFSDYHSELNMSSLELGDSALYFCASSFITQGVRVNEQFFGPGTRLTVL.

This clone was counted at least ten times. The chain recombines TRBV7-9 with TRBJ1-6; no definite D call. Germline assignment: CDR1 SEHNR and CDR2 FQNEAQ (reference sequence). The CDR3 runs 14 residues. The V end lost 3 bases, the J end lost 5 bases, and 8 bases lay between the germline ends. CDR3 DNA sequence: TGTGCCAGCAGCTTCCTCGGTGATAATTCACCCCTCCACTTT. This codes for CASSFLGDNSPLHF.

The chain recombines TRBV6-9 with TRBJ2-7; 8 bases align to TRBD2. Per the germline V gene, CDR1 is MNHGY and CDR2 is SVAAGI. CDR3 length equals 13 residues. V lost 9 bases to trimming and J lost 4 bases; unmatched junction nucleotides: 8. The CDR3 nucleotides read TGTGCCAGGATGACTAGCGAGATTTACGAGCAGTACTTC. It translates to CARMTSEIYEQYF.

This chain uses TRBV5-1 with TRBJ2-1; D might be TRBD2 (5 bases). V lost 0 bases and J 4 bases, leaving 11 bases between the germline ends. Per germline, CDR1 SGHRS and CDR2 YFSETQ. CDR3 length: 15 residues. CDR3: CASSLEARTYNEQFF. Here the CDR3 DNA reads TGCGCCAGCAGCTTGGAGGCGAGGACTTACAATGAGCAGTTCTTC.

The V and J genes are TRBV7-2 and TRBJ2-5, with no clear D. The J call is doubtful: the DNA matches TRBJ2-7 better. The germline V gene encodes CDR1 SGHTA and CDR2 FQGNSA. The CDR3 is made up of 16 amino acids. DNA for the CDR3: TGTGCCAGCAGCTTTAACGGCCCTAGAACCTCCTACGAGCAGTACTTC. Its protein is CASSFNGPRTSYEQYF.

The chain has TRBV7-9 and TRBJ2-7, with D possibly being TRBD2 (5 bases). V lost 6 bases, J lost 7 bases, and 10 bases lay in between. Germline V gives CDR1 SEHNR, CDR2 FQNEAQ (reference sequence). This CDR3 is 11 amino acids long. Here the CDR3 DNA reads TGTGCCAGCAGTCTGGGAGATGAGCAGTACTTC. This gives the protein CASSLGDEQYF.

The chain combines TRBV9 with TRBJ1-1; tentative D call: TRBD1 (5 bases). Per germline, CDR1 SGDLS and CDR2 YYNGEE. The CDR3 is 14 amino acids. Trimming stripped 3 bases from V and 2 bases from J, with 11 bases between. The CDR3 DNA sequence: TGTGCCAGCAGCGCAGACAGACCTAACACTGAAGCTTTCTTT. Its protein is CASSADRPNTEAFF.

The chain employs TRBV2 and TRBJ2-3; 9 bases map to TRBD1. V was clipped by 2 bases and J by 8 bases; unmatched bases: 11. This CDR3 contains 16 residues. Germline CDR1 is SNHLY and CDR2 is FYNNEI. CDR3: CASSEMKGQGLSTQYF. The CDR3 DNA is TGTGCCAGCAGTGAAATGAAAGGACAGGGGTTGAGTACGCAGTATTTT.

The chain joins TRBV6-6 to TRBJ1-1; perhaps TRBD1 as D (5 bases). The length of the CDR3 is 15 residues. CDR1 is MNHNY, CDR2 SVGAGI, per germline (reference sequence). V was clipped by 0 bases and J by 4 bases, with 12 bases between them. The CDR3 here is CASSYSSAGGTEAFF. CDR3 nucleotide sequence: TGTGCCAGCAGTTACTCGTCGGCGGGGGGCACTGAAGCTTTCTTT.

The genes are TRBV20-1 and TRBJ2-1; D remains unclear. This CDR3 is 11 amino acids long. Between the trimmed V and J ends, which lost 6 bases and 3 bases, there was a span of 6 bases. Germline CDR1 is DFQATT and CDR2 is SNEGSKA (reference sequence). CDR3 sequence reads: CSALLYNEQFF. The CDR3 DNA is TGCAGTGCCCTCCTCTACAATGAGCAGTTCTTC.

This clone appeared a single time. The CDR3 spells CASSPDRVGETQYF. CDR3 nucleotide sequence: TGTGCCAGCAGCCCGGACAGGGTAGGGGAGACCCAGTACTTC. This chain connects TRBV7-8 to TRBJ2-5, with TRBD1 matching 8 bases. V was clipped by 5 bases and J by 5 bases; unmatched bases: 7. The germline V gene has CDR1 SGHVS and CDR2 FQNEAQ. The CDR3 extends over 14 amino acids.

The chain couples TRBV7-2 to TRBJ2-4; a possible D gene is TRBD2 (6 bases). The germline gives CDR1 SGHTA, CDR2 FQGNSA. The CDR3 extends over 17 amino acids. V gave up 5 bases and J gave up 7 bases, with 24 bases separating them. The CDR3 nucleotides are TGTGCCAGCAGCCAAAAATCTCTGGGGGGTGCAGGGAACATTCAGTACTTC. Translation gives CASSQKSLGGAGNIQYF.

This clone was observed a handful of times. The V and J genes are TRBV5-1 and TRBJ2-5, with 7 bases aligning to TRBD1. CDR1 and CDR2 from the germline V gene are SGHRS and YFSETQ. The CDR3 consists of 13 residues. V dropped 4 bases and J dropped 4; count of bases not matched to a gene: 4. CDR3 protein: CASSRDSGETQYF. The CDR3 DNA sequence: TGCGCCAGCAGCCGGGACAGTGGAGAGACCCAGTACTTC.

CDR3 protein: CATSHHGRQGSGNTIYF. CDR3 in DNA: TGTGCCACCAGCCACCATGGGCGACAGGGCTCTGGAAACACCATATATTTT. V gene TRBV15 combines with J gene TRBJ1-3, with 7 bases lining up with TRBD1. The CDR3 runs 17 residues. Germline V gene lookup returns CDR1 LNHNV and CDR2 YYDKDF (reference sequence). The V and J ends lost 5 bases and 0 bases, in that order; junction bases with no gene match: 10.

The sample holds a few counts of this clone. V usage is TRBV15 and J usage is TRBJ1-2, with unresolved D. V lost 0 bases and J lost 0, with 8 bases in between. The CDR3 runs 15 residues. CDR1 and CDR2 (germline): LNHNV, YYDKDF (reference sequence). In DNA form, the CDR3 reads TGTGCCACCAGCAGAGAGGAGGGTTCTAACTATGGCTACACCTTC. Protein product: CATSREEGSNYGYTF.

The rearrangement joins TRBV6-4 to TRBJ1-3; D is ambiguous. CDR3 size: 19 residues. The V and J ends lost 3 bases and 0 bases respectively, with 21 bases between them. Looked up from germline, CDR1 is MRHNA and CDR2 is SNTAGT. CDR3 region: CASSDRRAVTYSSGNTIYF. The CDR3 region has the DNA TGTGCCAGCAGTGATCGTAGAGCTGTCACCTATTCCTCTGGAAACACCATATATTTT.

The J gene is TRBJ2-5, the V gene TRBV11-2; D unclear. Germline V lookup: CDR1 SGHAT, CDR2 FQNNGV. The CDR3 length is 14 residues. Trimming removed 2 bases at V and 1 base at J, with 8 bases between. CDR3 sequence: CASSLYNSQETQYF. The DNA of the CDR3 is TGTGCCAGCAGCTTATATAACAGCCAAGAGACCCAGTACTTC.

The rearrangement links TRBV7-8 to TRBJ2-7; no reliable D call. Germline V gives CDR1 SGHVS, CDR2 FQNEAQ. The CDR3 runs 13 residues. Trimming took off 3 bases at V and 3 bases at J, with 9 bases between the two ends. The DNA for the CDR3 is TGTGCCAGCAGCTTTCTAGACCGCTACGAGCAGTACTTC. This gives the protein CASSFLDRYEQYF.

This sequence joins TRBV19 and TRBJ2-7, with 12 bases identical to TRBD1. This CDR3 has 16 residues. After removal of 1 base from V and 7 bases from J, the junction contained 8 bases not matched to a gene. Per the germline V gene, CDR1 is LNHDA and CDR2 is SQIVND (reference sequence). The CDR3 DNA sequence: TGTGCCAGTAGTATAGCGGGTGGGACAGGGGGCCGTGAGCAGTACTTC. This encodes CASSIAGGTGGREQYF.